One sample yielded the 22 T cell receptor beta chains listed below, sequenced in a study of T-cell memory formation after mild COVID-19. TCRdb passed the 5' RACE reads through MiXCR, listing each CDR3 protein once. The sample includes 300,000 or so distinct CDR3 sequences, 15% to 20% of them seen just once. Sequencing input: PBMCs or a T cell subset sorted from them (not recorded which). These TCRs come from a young man who had mild COVID-19 (a few samples of this study predate the infection). Cell type and time point are not known.

This clonotype was found a few times. This chain links TRBV19 with TRBJ2-4; D is perhaps TRBD1 (6 bases). The V gene lost 6 bases and the J gene lost 7 bases, with 16 bases spanning the gap. The CDR3 sequence is 14 residues long. Germline values: CDR1 LNHDA, CDR2 SQIVND (reference sequence). In DNA form, the CDR3 reads TGTGCCAGTAGCACAGGGCAGGGTTTCAACATTCAGTACTTC. Encoded protein: CASSTGQGFNIQYF.

A few counts support this clonotype. The J gene is TRBJ1-5, the V gene TRBV20-1; possible D gene TRBD1, 6 bases. Trimming removed 3 bases at V and 6 bases at J, with 18 bases between. This CDR3 has 15 residues. Germline V gives CDR1 DFQATT, CDR2 SNEGSKA (reference sequence). The CDR3 DNA sequence: TGCAGTGCTAGTCCCCCCACAGGGTCGATTCAGCCCCAGCATTTT. The encoded protein is CSASPPTGSIQPQHF.

V usage is TRBV4-3 and J usage is TRBJ2-7; TRBD2 matches at 8 bases. CDR1 LGHNA and CDR2 YSLEER come from the germline V gene. Trimming removed 0 bases from V and 0 bases from J; junction bases left unmatched: 10. The CDR3 runs 18 residues. The CDR3 nucleotides are TGCGCCAGCAGCCAAGAATGGGTAGCGGGGATCTTCTCCTACGAGCAGTACTTC. Its protein product is CASSQEWVAGIFSYEQYF.

The chain combines TRBV20-1 with TRBJ2-2, with D unresolved. Germline V gene data show CDR1 as DFQATT and CDR2 as SNEGSKA (reference sequence). Deletions cut 6 bases from V and 0 bases from J, with 14 bases between. This CDR3 is built from 15 residues. The CDR3 DNA reads as TGCAGTGCGGTCAAGGTGTGGCCGAACACCGGGGAGCTGTTTTTT. Its translation is CSAVKVWPNTGELFF.

In regard to this clonotype: A single base separates this from a much larger clone, so it may be a read error. This chain uses TRBV28 with TRBJ2-3; unclear D gene. Trimming removed 6 bases at V and 0 bases at J, with 4 bases between. CDR1 MDHEN and CDR2 SYDVKM come from the germline V gene. This CDR3 has 12 residues. The CDR3 DNA sequence: TGTGCCAGCAGGCGAAGCACAGATACGCAGTATTTT. This codes for CASRRSTDTQYF.

The chain uses TRBV29-1 and TRBJ2-3; 7 nucleotides agree with TRBD1. Germline loops: CDR1 SQVTM, CDR2 ANQGSEA. V lost 2 bases and J lost 1; bases outside the gene matches: 3. This CDR3 comprises 14 residues. CDR3 region: CSVEPGQRTDTQYF. The DNA of the CDR3 is TGCAGCGTTGAACCGGGACAGCGCACAGATACGCAGTATTTT.

Comments on this clonotype: One junction end does not reproduce the germline sequence, and a read error may be involved. The chain couples TRBV20-1 to TRBJ2-1, with 11 bases matching TRBD2. The CDR3 has 16 residues. CDR1 and CDR2 from the germline V gene are DFQATT and SNEGSKA (reference sequence). DNA of the CDR3: TGCAGTGCTCATACCGTAGCGGGGGGGCTCTACAATGACCAGTTCTTC. Its translation: CSAHTVAGGLYNDQFF.

This clonotype showed up just a few times. CDR3 DNA: TGTGCCAGCAGCTACTCTCCGGATTTGCAAGAGACCCAGTACTTC. Amino acid sequence: CASSYSPDLQETQYF. V is TRBV7-2 and J is TRBJ2-5; D ambiguous. This CDR3 has 15 amino acids. Germline V gives CDR1 SGHTA, CDR2 FQGNSA. Trimming left V 4 bases short and J 2 bases short, with 14 bases between.

The gene calls are TRBV27 and TRBJ1-6, with D tentatively TRBD1 (5 bases). Trimming took 8 bases from V and 7 from J, leaving 12 bases between them. CDR1 and CDR2 from the germline V gene are MNHEY and SMNVEV (reference sequence). CDR3 length equals 13 residues. This CDR3 reads CASRRAGNSPLHF. Here the CDR3 DNA reads TGTGCCAGCCGGCGGGCAGGGAATTCACCCCTCCACTTT.

This clonotype was observed a handful of times. The V and J genes are TRBV2 and TRBJ1-5, with 8 nucleotides matching TRBD1. The junction had 9 bases not matched to a gene; V was cut back by 5 bases and J by 6 bases. There are 15 residues in the CDR3. Germline-derived CDR1 and CDR2 are SNHLY and FYNNEI. The CDR3 DNA reads as TGTGCCAGCAGTAAGGAGTCAGGGGGCAGTCAGCCCCAGCATTTT. Its translation is CASSKESGGSQPQHF.

This clonotype was counted a few times. V usage is TRBV4-3 and J usage is TRBJ2-3; TRBD2 matches 8 bases. The CDR3 has 17 amino acids. V lost 1 base to trimming and J lost 4 bases; unmatched junction nucleotides: 10. CDR1 and CDR2 (germline): LGHNA, YSLEER. The CDR3 protein is CASSQVMKRGFADTQYF. CDR3 bases: TGCGCCAGCAGCCAAGTCATGAAGCGGGGGTTTGCAGATACGCAGTATTTT.

This clonotype has at least ten counts. The V and J genes are TRBV3-1 and TRBJ2-3; D is undetermined. The V end was cut by 1 base, the J end by 4 bases, with 9 bases between. The CDR3 is 14 amino acids. In germline, CDR1 is LGHDT, CDR2 YNNKEL (reference sequence). The CDR3 is CASSQGLSSDTQYF. In DNA, the CDR3 is TGTGCCAGCAGCCAAGGGTTGAGCTCAGATACGCAGTATTTT.

The chain uses TRBV5-1 and TRBJ2-1; 15 bases align to TRBD2. There are 22 residues in the CDR3. Losses at the gene ends were 4 bases for V and 0 bases for J; bases not matched to a gene: 17. CDR1 and CDR2 from the germline V gene are SGHRS and YFSETQ. The CDR3 spells CASSGPGLAGGSHLISYNEQFF. The CDR3 nucleotides read TGCGCCAGCAGCGGACCGGGACTAGCGGGGGGCTCACATTTGATCTCCTACAATGAGCAGTTCTTC.

This clonotype was seen a handful of times. The chain's CDR3 is CASSSLRIYGYTF. The CDR3 bases are TGTGCCAGCAGTTCCCTACGAATTTATGGCTACACCTTC. The V gene is TRBV6-5, the J gene TRBJ1-2; D ambiguous. Trimming cost V 4 bases and J 5 bases, with 11 bases left between them. This CDR3 has 13 amino acids. The germline CDR1 and CDR2 sequences are MNHEY and SVGAGI.

The chain is built from TRBV7-2 and TRBJ2-3, with 7 bases that match TRBD2. J gave up 2 bases and V 4 bases, and 9 bases lay outside the gene matches. The CDR3 spans 16 residues. Germline-derived CDR1 and CDR2 are SGHTA and FQGNSA. The CDR3 sequence is CASSSDELAVTDTQYF. CDR3 coding DNA: TGTGCCAGCAGCTCTGATGAGCTAGCGGTCACAGATACGCAGTATTTT.

This chain uses TRBV7-9 with TRBJ1-4, with D possibly TRBD1 on 5 matching bases. CDR1 and CDR2 (germline): SEHNR, FQNEAQ (reference sequence). V dropped 5 bases and J dropped 4 bases, with 11 bases sitting between them. The CDR3 covers 14 residues. The CDR3 is CASSPQGDNEKLFF. For the CDR3, the DNA is TGTGCCAGCAGCCCTCAGGGAGATAATGAAAAACTGTTTTTT.

This sequence joins TRBV11-2 and TRBJ1-1; 7 bases fit TRBD1. This CDR3 has 19 residues. Germline CDR1 reads SGHAT; CDR2 reads FQNNGV. The V and J ends lost 1 base and 0 bases, in that order; junction bases with no gene match: 14. CDR3 sequence reads: CASSLGGRQGKRMNTEAFF. CDR3 coding DNA: TGTGCCAGCAGCTTAGGGGGGAGACAGGGTAAAAGAATGAACACTGAAGCTTTCTTT.

This clonotype was found a few times. V and J are TRBV6-1 and TRBJ2-3; unclear D gene. There are 13 residues in the CDR3. Trimming removed 3 bases from V and 4 bases from J, with 8 bases in between. Germline V gene sequence: CDR1 MNHNS, CDR2 SASEGT. The CDR3: CASSDRQPDTQYF. CDR3 DNA sequence: TGTGCCAGCAGTGACCGCCAGCCAGATACGCAGTATTTT.

This chain joins TRBV6-5 and TRBJ2-1, with 12 positions matching TRBD2. Germline V gene data show CDR1 as MNHEY and CDR2 as SVGAGI. The CDR3 runs to 16 residues. With 6 bases clipped from V and 10 bases from J, the junction kept 13 bases outside the gene matches. The CDR3 is CASSATSGGRSGEQFF. DNA for the CDR3: TGTGCCAGCAGCGCCACTAGCGGGGGGCGGTCAGGGGAGCAGTTCTTC.

This clonotype was seen a few times. The chain couples TRBV29-1 to TRBJ1-2, with 10 positions matching TRBD1. This CDR3 contains 13 residues. The trim removed 6 bases at V and 8 bases at J, leaving 9 bases unmatched. Germline V gene data show CDR1 as SQVTM and CDR2 as ANQGSEA. Written as DNA, the CDR3 is TGCAGCGTGGCCGGGACAGGGGTAGGAGGCTACACCTTC. This codes for CSVAGTGVGGYTF. The full variable domain, rest sourced from reference TRBV29-1 and TRBJ1-2, is SAVISQKPSRDICQRGTSLTIQCQVDSQVTMMFWYRQQPGQSLTLIATANQGSEATYESGFVIDKFPISRPNLTFSTLTVSNMSPEDSSIYLCSVAGTGVGGYTFGSGTRLTVV.

The table lists this clonotype with a few counts. This chain joins TRBV5-1 and TRBJ2-1; 10 bases match TRBD2. Germline assignment: CDR1 SGHRS and CDR2 YFSETQ. Losses at the gene ends were 4 bases for V and 7 bases for J; bases not matched to a gene: 11. This CDR3 has 16 amino acids. Here the CDR3 reads CASSATTSGVPNEQFF. In DNA form, the CDR3 reads TGCGCCAGCAGCGCCACCACTAGCGGGGTGCCTAATGAGCAGTTCTTC.

This clonotype was seen a few times. The chain has TRBV20-1 and TRBJ2-3, with D possibly being TRBD2 (5 bases). V was trimmed by 6 bases and J by 4 bases, leaving 11 bases between them. CDR1 DFQATT and CDR2 SNEGSKA come from the germline V gene (reference sequence). The CDR3 spans 12 residues. In nucleotides, the CDR3 is TGCAGTGCCGAGCGGATCGCAGATACGCAGTATTTT. Residues: CSAERIADTQYF.